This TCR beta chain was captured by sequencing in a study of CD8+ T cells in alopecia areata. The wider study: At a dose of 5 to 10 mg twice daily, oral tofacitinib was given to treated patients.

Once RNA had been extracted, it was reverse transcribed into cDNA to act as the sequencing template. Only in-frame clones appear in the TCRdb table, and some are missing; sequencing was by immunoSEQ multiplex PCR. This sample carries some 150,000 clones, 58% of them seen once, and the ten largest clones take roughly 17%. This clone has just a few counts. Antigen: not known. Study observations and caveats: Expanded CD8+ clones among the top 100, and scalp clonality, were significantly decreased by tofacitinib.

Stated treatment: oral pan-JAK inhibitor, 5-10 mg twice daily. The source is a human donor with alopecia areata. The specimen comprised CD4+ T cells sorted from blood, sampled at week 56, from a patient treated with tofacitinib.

The CDR3 bases are TGTGCCTGGAGTAGGGATACAGGTGGCTACACCTTC. Encoded protein: CAWSRDTGGYTF. The rearrangement uses TRBV30 and TRBJ1-2, with a possible D match to TRBD1 (5 bases). Trimming left V 2 bases short and J 7 bases short, with 11 bases between. Germline V gene lookup returns CDR1 GTSNPN and CDR2 SVGIG (reference sequence). The CDR3 is made up of 12 amino acids. The variable domain in full, with the rest retrieved from reference TRBV30 and TRBJ1-2, is SQTIHQWPATLVQPVGSPLSLECTVEGTSNPNLYWYRQAAGRGLQLLFYSVGIGQISSEVPQNLSASRPQDRQFILSSKKLLLSDSGFYLCAWSRDTGGYTFGSGTRLTVV.